Listed below are T cell receptor beta chains from one sample, sequenced in a study of blood T cell repertoires in COVID-19. Profiled with immunoSEQ multiplex PCR; TCRdb holds only in-frame clones, not every one. In the table there are about 210,000 clones, 65% to 85% of which are singletons. The specimen sequenced was peripheral blood. All receptors come from a woman in her 50s with acute or convalescent COVID-19. CDR3s leave out the opening cysteine and the closing phenylalanine or tryptophan.

TRBV30,TRBJ1-5,AWSFSGTTNQPQH
TRBV3-1/TRBV3-2,TRBJ2-3,ASSQISGRARGDTQY
TRBV10-1,TRBJ2-1,ASSASQGYNEQF
TRBV5-1,TRBJ2-3,ASSFGGQRTDTQY
TRBV5-1,TRBJ2-7,ASSIGTAPRYEQY
TRBV18,TRBJ1-3,ASSPDRVPLSGNTIY
TRBV9,TRBJ2-3,ASSASRDWHTDTQY
TRBV28,TRBJ1-5,ASSQSNRLQPQH
TRBV6-6,TRBJ2-3,ASRGGTDTQY
TRBV19,TRBJ1-1,ASSRIRDTEAF
TRBV3-1/TRBV3-2,TRBJ2-7,ASSQVRSEQY
TRBV5-1,TRBJ2-7,ASSPDGTFEQY
TRBV29-1,TRBJ2-4,SVALAKNIQY
TRBV11-2,TRBJ2-7,ASSLNRASYEQY
TRBV4-1,TRBJ2-2,ASSLSWGTGYGRVGGELF
TRBV6-2/TRBV6-3,TRBJ2-7,ASSRPSGPYEQY
TRBV19,TRBJ2-2,ASTTYTSSGELF
TRBV6-1,TRBJ2-7,ASSERDTKYIPQY
TRBV28,TRBJ2-7,ASSQSLSGKVDEQY
TRBV5-1,TRBJ2-7,ASSLGVSGLRREQY
TRBV11-2,TRBJ1-1,ASSLAGGEAF